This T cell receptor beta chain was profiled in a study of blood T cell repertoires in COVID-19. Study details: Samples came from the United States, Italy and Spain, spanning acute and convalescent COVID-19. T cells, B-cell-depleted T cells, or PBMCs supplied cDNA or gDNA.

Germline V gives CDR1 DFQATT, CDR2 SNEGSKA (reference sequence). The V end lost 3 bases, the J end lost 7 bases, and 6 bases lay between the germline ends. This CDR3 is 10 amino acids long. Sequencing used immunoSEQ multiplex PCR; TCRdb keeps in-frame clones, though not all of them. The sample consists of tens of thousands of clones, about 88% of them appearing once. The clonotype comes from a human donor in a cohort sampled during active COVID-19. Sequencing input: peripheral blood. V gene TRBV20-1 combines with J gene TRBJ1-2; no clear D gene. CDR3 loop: CSASGGGYTF. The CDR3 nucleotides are TGCAGTGCTAGCGGAGGTGGCTACACCTTC.